The sequence of this T cell receptor (beta chain) was determined in a study of OX40 agonist ivuxolimab in advanced cancers. General notes on the study: Ivuxolimab, which targeted the costimulatory receptor OX40 (CD134), was an agonistic, fully human IgG2 monoclonal antibody. Intravenous ivuxolimab was administered to patients every 2 weeks at six dose levels: 0.01, 0.1, 0.3, 1.5, 3 and 10 mg/kg. Of the approximately 54 dose-escalation patients, hepatocellular carcinoma was present in 19, melanoma in about 15, renal cell carcinoma in 9 and head and neck cancer in 9. In the dose-escalation cohort, 82.7% of patients were male, and the mean age was approximately 60 years, with a range of 23 to 79. Patients were allowed to have had prior anti-PD-1, anti-PD-L1 or anti-CTLA-4 therapy, and approximately 37% of the dose-escalation patients had been treated with checkpoint inhibitors. Partial responses occurred in three dose-escalation patients: two with cutaneous melanoma and one with hepatocellular carcinoma. The point of sequencing TCRbeta in the periphery was to test whether ivuxolimab changed TCR sequence diversity and drove clonal T-cell expansion. The paper reports the monotherapy dose-escalation portion (N of about 56 patients) of the phase I ivuxolimab trial. Paper-wide results and their limitations: In the 0.1-3.0 mg/kg groups, partial responders had among the lowest normalized peripheral clonal expansion, particularly in CD8+ T cells. Low levels of normalized T-cell clonal expansion were also seen in some patients who did not respond. The antigen specificity of the peripheral T cells that underwent clonal expansion was not determined. After ivuxolimab, CD8+ T cells had more expanded clones than CD4+ T cells on average. At doses of 0.1 to 3.0 mg/kg, clonal expansion of both CD4+ and CD8+ blood T cells was observed from baseline to week 6.

Genomic DNA was extracted from sorted cells for sequencing of the TCRbeta CDR3 region. TCRbeta CDR3 regions were sequenced using the immunoSEQ Assay. TCRdb stores this immuneACCESS table with in-frame sequences only. Part of the clones is absent; in the studies checked, under half of the shortfall reflects unresolved V genes, and no reason is known for the rest. The sample contains 70,000 to 90,000 clones, more than 85% of them found a single time. The ten largest clones represent nearly 8% of the sample. Based on the germline V gene (reference sequence), the CDR1 and CDR2 sequences are LNHDA and SQIVND. The trim is 8 bases for V and 0 bases for J, with a gap of 13 bases between the germline ends. Reading from cysteine to phenylalanine, the CDR3 counts 14 amino acids. Only the CDR3 region is kept as DNA, spanning 42 bases read in frame from base 1. The trial excluded patients who had a history of autoimmune disease or were on systemic immunosuppression. Peripheral blood for TCR sequencing was drawn from every dose cohort at baseline, at cycle 4 day 1 and at cycle 7 day 1. Samples were obtained from an open-label, multicenter, first-in-human phase I dose-escalation trial of ivuxolimab. Adults with locally advanced or metastatic head and neck squamous cell, hepatocellular, melanoma or renal cell carcinoma were enrolled in the trial. Before TCR sequencing, CD4+ T cells and CD8+ T cells were sorted from peripheral blood as separate populations.

Points on this clone: Its target antigen remains unknown. Base qualities are missing; no much larger clone stands one base away.

The starting material was CD4+ or CD8+ T cells sorted from blood, obtained in a trial of the OX40 agonist ivuxolimab. Recombination connected TRBV19 to TRBJ1-1; the D gene is perhaps TRBD1, on 5 matching bases. This TCR derives from an adult with an advanced solid tumor such as melanoma, head and neck, liver or kidney cancer. The encoded CDR3 is CASLGRQLNTEAFF. The nucleotide sequence is given as TGTGCCAGTTTAGGCCGACAGTTGAACACTGAAGCTTTCTTT.